A selection of T cell receptor beta chains follows, all from one sample in a study of T-cell reconstitution after alpha-beta-depleted transplantation in children. TCRdb itself ran the PCR reads through MiXCR, one entry per CDR3 protein. The sample has over 300,000 distinct CDR3 sequences; around a tenth are singletons. Sequencing used PBMCs from the stem cell graft donor, obtained from the stem cell graft. The receptors originated from a human donor who donated a stem cell graft to a child with acute lymphoblastic leukemia. Both conserved end residues are part of each CDR3. A D gene is named only where the DNA matches it firmly. The size field is filled for only some rows; it gives once, few, many or a size class.

v_call: TRBV12-3/TRBV12-4
d_call: -
j_call: TRBJ2-3
clone_size: few
cdr3_nt: TGTGCCAGCAGTTTGGGCGCCGCTAACAATATAGAGTATTTT
cdr3_aa: CASSLGAANNIEYF

v_call: TRBV11-2
d_call: -
j_call: TRBJ2-3
clone_size: -
cdr3_nt: TGTGCCAGCAGCTTGTTCAAGTCGGGAAATCGAGCAGATACGCAGTATTTT
cdr3_aa: CASSLFKSGNRADTQYF

v_call: TRBV10-3
d_call: -
j_call: TRBJ1-1
clone_size: -
cdr3_nt: TGTGCCATCTTGGCGGACACTGAAGCTTTCTTT
cdr3_aa: CAILADTEAFF

v_call: TRBV7-6
d_call: TRBD2
j_call: TRBJ2-1
clone_size: few
cdr3_nt: TGTGCCAGCAGCTTAGCGGGAGGGCCTGCAAATGAGCAGTTCTTC
cdr3_aa: CASSLAGGPANEQFF

v_call: TRBV5-1
d_call: TRBD2
j_call: TRBJ2-1
clone_size: -
cdr3_nt: TGCGCCAGCAGCCTAGGACTAGCGACCCACAACAATGAGCAGTTCTTC
cdr3_aa: CASSLGLATHNNEQFF

v_call: TRBV7-9
d_call: TRBD1
j_call: TRBJ2-5
clone_size: many
cdr3_nt: TGTGCCAGCAGCTCCTTGTTGGGACAGGGGGCTTCGGAGACCCAGTACTTC
cdr3_aa: CASSSLLGQGASETQYF

v_call: TRBV5-1
d_call: -
j_call: TRBJ2-2
clone_size: -
cdr3_nt: TGCGCCAGCAGGTCCCGGGACGTCGGGGAGCTGTTTTTT
cdr3_aa: CASRSRDVGELFF

v_call: TRBV27
d_call: -
j_call: TRBJ1-6
clone_size: -
cdr3_nt: TGTGCCAGCAGCTTGGGGGGCAGGGTAAATTCACCCCTCCACTTT
cdr3_aa: CASSLGGRVNSPLHF

v_call: TRBV18
d_call: -
j_call: TRBJ2-5
clone_size: -
cdr3_nt: TGTGCCAGCTCACCAAATGGGGTTCAGGAGACCCAGTACTTC
cdr3_aa: CASSPNGVQETQYF

v_call: TRBV4-2
d_call: TRBD1
j_call: TRBJ2-7
clone_size: few
cdr3_nt: TGTGCCAGCAGCCAAATATACAGGGGGTCCGACGAGCAGTACTTC
cdr3_aa: CASSQIYRGSDEQYF

v_call: TRBV4-2
d_call: -
j_call: TRBJ2-1
clone_size: -
cdr3_nt: TGTGCCAGCAGCCAAGAATGGGGTAGTCTCAATGAGCAGTTCTTC
cdr3_aa: CASSQEWGSLNEQFF